One sample yielded the 7 T cell receptor beta chains listed below, sequenced in a study of CD8+CD57+ T cells in acquired aplastic anemia. Previously, flow cytometry had revealed CD8+CD57+ cell expansion in the patients chosen for sequencing. The template for TCR beta VDJ and CDR3 sequence profiling was genomic DNA. In TCRdb, the reads were re-called with MiXCR into one record per CDR3 protein. Found here are a few hundred thousand distinct CDR3 sequences, about a third of them singletons; the top ten hold approximately 0.82%. Sequencing used sorted CD4+, CD8+, or CD8+CD57+ T cells (not recorded which) from PBMCs. All receptors derive from a human donor with aplastic anemia.

This clonotype was found a few times. An end of the junction differs from the germline gene, which may be a read error. This chain uses TRBV10-3 with TRBJ1-5; TRBD1 might be the D (6 bases). Germline V lookup: CDR1 ENHRY, CDR2 SYGVKD. The CDR3 spans 14 residues. CDR3 protein: CASSPRTAGQPQHF. In DNA, the CDR3 is TGTGCCAGCAGTCCTCGGACAGCAGGTCAGCCCCAGCATTTT.

This clonotype was observed many times. The chain employs TRBV12-3 or TRBV12-4 and TRBJ1-6, with unresolved D. With 8 bases removed from V and 9 bases from J, the gap between germline ends came to 11 bases. The CDR3 loop spans 12 amino acids. CDR3 bases: TGTGCCAGCGGTACGCATAGTTCACCCCTCCACTTT. It is translated as CASGTHSSPLHF.

This clonotype was seen ten or more times. This chain joins TRBV7-9 and TRBJ1-2, with 7 bases that match TRBD1. The CDR3 has 17 amino acids. Germline V gene data show CDR1 as SEHNR and CDR2 as FQNEAQ (reference sequence). With 5 bases clipped from V and 3 bases from J, the junction kept 15 bases outside the gene matches. CDR3 sequence (DNA): TGTGCCAGCAGCGCCAAAGACAGGGTACTAGCAGACTATGGCTACACCTTC. Protein product: CASSAKDRVLADYGYTF.

V usage is TRBV2 and J usage is TRBJ1-2; the match to TRBD1 covers 10 bases. The CDR3 is 14 residues long. Germline CDR1 and CDR2: SNHLY and FYNNEI. The ends lost 5 bases at V and 10 bases at J; junction bases unmatched: 10. CDR3 DNA sequence: TGTGCCAGCAGTTACCTCGGGACAGGGGACTCCTACACCTTC. Encoded protein: CASSYLGTGDSYTF. Variable domain in full (rest from reference TRBV2 and TRBJ1-2): EPEVTQTPSHQVTQMGQEVILRCVPISNHLYFYWYRQILGQKVEFLVSFYNNEISEKSEIFDDQFSVERPDGSNFTLKIRSTKLEDSAMYFCASSYLGTGDSYTFGSGTRLTVV.

The rearrangement links TRBV4-1 to TRBJ2-1; 8 nucleotides match TRBD2. There are 17 residues in the CDR3. Germline-derived CDR1 and CDR2 are MGHRA and YSYEKL. Trimming cost V 1 base and J 5 bases; bases outside gene matches: 10. Here the CDR3 reads CASSQAVGLAGNNEQFF. CDR3 bases: TGCGCCAGCAGCCAAGCGGTTGGGCTAGCGGGTAACAATGAGCAGTTCTTC.

The CDR3 nucleotides read TGTGCCTATATCGGCAGGGTATACAATGAGCAGTTCTTC. This codes for CAYIGRVYNEQFF. The chain is built from TRBV30 and TRBJ2-1; D might be TRBD1 (5 bases). This CDR3 is built from 13 residues. Trimming cost V 7 bases and J 4 bases, with 14 bases left between them. Per the germline V gene, CDR1 is GTSNPN and CDR2 is SVGIG (reference sequence).

A few counts support this clonotype. V usage is TRBV9 and J usage is TRBJ2-5, with a weak D call TRBD1 (5 bases). Germline V lookup: CDR1 SGDLS, CDR2 YYNGEE. Trimming left V 4 bases short and J 2 bases short, with 15 bases between. The CDR3 runs 15 residues. CDR3 residues: CASSSRAGIQETQYF. CDR3 DNA sequence: TGTGCCAGCAGCTCTCGAGCAGGGATACAAGAGACCCAGTACTTC.